One T cell receptor (beta chain) is described in this entry. This sample is part of a study of cytomegalovirus exposure and HLA in healthy donors. Only in-frame clones appear in the TCRdb table, and some are missing; sequencing was by immunoSEQ multiplex PCR. The profile shows 45,000 or so clones, roughly 93% of them singletons. Germline CDR1 and CDR2: SGHAT and FQNNGV. The ends were cut back, 1 base at V and 3 bases at J, with 10 bases in the middle. The CDR3 length is 14 residues. The chain recombines TRBV11-2 with TRBJ2-7, with D unclear. This clonotype was obtained from a woman aged 18-29 years in good health and CMV-seronegative. What was sequenced was PBMCs. The CDR3 nucleotides are TGTGCCAGCAGCTTAGCTTCAGTTTACTACGAGCAGTACTTC. It specifies CASSLASVYYEQYF.